Listed below are T cell receptor beta chains from one sample, sequenced in a study of T cells in Graves' hyperthyroidism and ophthalmopathy. TCRdb ran MiXCR on the multiplex PCR reads and lists one entry per CDR3 protein. Among around 700,000 distinct CDR3 sequences listed, 18% were seen once. Sequenced: blood. All receptors come from a woman in her fifties or sixties with Graves' hyperthyroidism that later progressed to Graves' ophthalmopathy. Both conserved end residues are part of each CDR3. Each record gives: J gene, CDR3 length, clone size, V gene, D gene, CDR3 DNA, CDR3 protein. D genes are given only for firm matches. Clone sizes are given selectively: once, few, many, or a class where the clone is expanded.

TRBJ1-1 14 NA TRBV5-1 TRBD1 TGCGCCAGCAGGACAGGGAAGGGAAACACTGAAGCTTTCTTT CASRTGKGNTEAFF
TRBJ2-3 17 few TRBV3-1 NA TGTGCCAGCAGCCAAGATCTTAGCTCCCTGGGCACAGATACGCAGTATTTT CASSQDLSSLGTDTQYF
TRBJ2-1 12 NA TRBV28 NA TGTGCCAGCAGTCCCCGGGCCTTGGGGCAGTTCTTC CASSPRALGQFF
TRBJ1-6 12 NA TRBV20-1 TRBD1 TGCAGTGCGCAGACAGGGAATTCACCCCTCCACTTT CSAQTGNSPLHF
TRBJ2-2 16 many TRBV7-8 TRBD2 TGTGCCAGCAGCCGGCTAGCGGGGGGGAACACCGGGGAGCTGTTTTTT CASSRLAGGNTGELFF
TRBJ1-3 17 many TRBV12-3/TRBV12-4 TRBD1 TGTGCCAGCAGCCGTCCCGGGACAGGCTTCTCTGGAAACACCATATATTTT CASSRPGTGFSGNTIYF
TRBJ2-1 16 NA TRBV6-5 TRBD2 TGTGCCAGCAGTTACTCCGGACTAGCTTCTTTGGATGAGCAGTTCTTC CASSYSGLASLDEQFF
TRBJ2-7 14 NA TRBV7-9 TRBD2 TGTGCCACCAGTTTAGCGGGGGAGGACTACGAGCAGTACTTC CATSLAGEDYEQYF
TRBJ1-6 14 few TRBV25-1 NA TGTGCCAGCAGGAAAAACAGAGAGAATTCACCCCTCCACTTT CASRKNRENSPLHF
TRBJ2-7 13 once TRBV25-1 NA TGTGCCAGCAGTGAGGGACACCGCTACGAGCAGTACTTC CASSEGHRYEQYF